These 29 T cell receptor beta chains originate from one sample sequenced in a study of T-cell reconstitution after alpha-beta-depleted transplantation in children. Construction of the TCRbeta library involved unique molecular identifiers. Via MiXCR, TCRdb re-called the PCR reads, giving one row per CDR3 protein. The profile covers some 120,000 distinct CDR3 sequences, with 8% to 10% appearing a single time and approximately 25% taken by the ten largest. Sample: PBMCs, mostly from graft donor cells, taken 180 days after TCRalphabeta/CD19-depleted stem cell transplant. The source of these receptors is a girl in the first two years of life who had a stem cell transplant for combined immunodeficiency, so the T cells may come from the graft donor.

This clonotype was picked up a small number of times. This chain connects TRBV4-2 to TRBJ1-2; D remains ambiguous. CDR1 LGHNA and CDR2 YNFKEQ come from the germline V gene. The CDR3 covers 14 residues. V was trimmed by 4 bases and J by 6 bases, leaving 15 bases between them. The CDR3 bases are TGTGCCAGCAGCCGTTTAGCACAAGGAGATGGCTACACCTTC. It codes for CASSRLAQGDGYTF.

V and J are TRBV27 and TRBJ2-7; 13 bases line up with TRBD2. The CDR3 is 15 residues long. After removal of 5 bases from V and 2 bases from J, the junction contained 3 bases not matched to a gene. Germline CDR1 MNHEY, CDR2 SMNVEV (reference sequence). CDR3 in DNA: TGTGCCAGCAGTCGGGGACTAGCGGGGCCCTACGAGCAGTACTTC. This sequence encodes CASSRGLAGPYEQYF.

This clonotype was found a few times. The chain is built from TRBV6-1 and TRBJ2-7, with unresolved D. The CDR3 spans 12 residues. Germline V gene sequence: CDR1 MNHNS, CDR2 SASEGT. The germline V and J ends were trimmed by 7 bases and 2 bases, with 9 bases remaining between them. The CDR3 DNA is TGTGCCAGCACCCCGAACCCCTACGAGCAGTACTTC. It encodes CASTPNPYEQYF.

This clonotype has more than one count but fewer than ten. In DNA, the CDR3 is TGTGCCAGCAGTTTTCGGGGAGGCCAAGAGACCCAGTACTTC. Translated, it gives CASSFRGGQETQYF. This chain uses TRBV12-3 or TRBV12-4 with TRBJ2-5, with D perhaps TRBD2 (6 bases). The CDR3 has 14 residues. Trimming removed 3 bases at V and 1 base at J, with 9 bases between.

In its sample, this clonotype was seen a few times. The J gene is TRBJ2-5, the V gene TRBV20-1, with 10 bases aligning to TRBD2. Germline assignment: CDR1 DFQATT and CDR2 SNEGSKA (reference sequence). Trimming at V came to 5 bases and at J to 3 bases, leaving 3 bases not matched to a gene. The CDR3 totals 13 residues. CDR3 in DNA: TGCAGTGCTCCAGGACTAGCGGAAGAGACCCAGTACTTC. Residues: CSAPGLAEETQYF.

This clonotype was seen only a few times. V is TRBV11-2 and J is TRBJ1-1; 8 positions agree with TRBD1. The J segment lost 8 bases and the V segment lost 5 bases, leaving 10 bases of the junction unmatched. CDR1 SGHAT and CDR2 FQNNGV come from the germline V gene. This CDR3 is 14 amino acids long. The CDR3 region has the DNA TGTGCCAGCAGCCGTTGGACAGGGCGGAGGGAAGCTTTCTTT. It is translated as CASSRWTGRREAFF.

This chain uses TRBV19 with TRBJ2-4, with 9 bases fitting TRBD1. The V segment lost 3 bases and the J segment 6 bases; nucleotides outside the gene matches: 3. Germline V gene sequence: CDR1 LNHDA, CDR2 SQIVND (reference sequence). CDR3 length: 14 amino acids. The CDR3 bases are TGTGCCAGTAGTATCGACAGGGGGGGAAACATTCAGTACTTC. Translated, it gives CASSIDRGGNIQYF.

This clonotype has only a few counts. The V call is TRBV9, the J call TRBJ2-1, with no clear D. This CDR3 has 15 amino acids. Germline CDR1 reads SGDLS; CDR2 reads YYNGEE. Trimming took off 1 base at V and 0 bases at J, with 8 bases between the two ends. The CDR3 sequence: CASSVRPSSYNEQFF. The CDR3 nucleotides are TGTGCCAGCAGCGTACGTCCAAGCTCCTACAATGAGCAGTTCTTC.

This clonotype showed up just a few times. The chain combines TRBV11-2 with TRBJ1-6; D remains ambiguous. CDR1 is SGHAT and CDR2 is FQNNGV in the germline V gene. The V end lost 1 base, the J end lost 0 bases, and 13 bases lay between the germline ends. There are 18 residues in the CDR3. Written as DNA, the CDR3 is TGTGCCAGCAGCTTAGTGAGGACTTCTAGCTCCTATAATTCACCCCTCCACTTT. Its protein is CASSLVRTSSSYNSPLHF.

V usage is TRBV20-1 and J usage is TRBJ2-5; 9 positions match TRBD2. V dropped 6 bases and J dropped 0; count of bases not matched to a gene: 5. Germline CDR1 DFQATT, CDR2 SNEGSKA (reference sequence). This CDR3 comprises 14 residues. CDR3 region: CSAPGTSNQETQYF. CDR3 sequence (DNA): TGCAGTGCCCCGGGGACTAGCAACCAAGAGACCCAGTACTTC.

This clonotype was observed a few times. The chain joins TRBV20-1 to TRBJ2-1, with TRBD2 matching over 10 bases. This CDR3 has 18 residues. V was pared by 1 base and J by 1 base, with 10 bases of the junction left unmatched. Looked up from germline, CDR1 is DFQATT and CDR2 is SNEGSKA (reference sequence). In nucleotides, the CDR3 is TGCAGTGCTAGAGTGGGGACTAGCGATGTGTGGTCCTACAATGAGCAGTTCTTC. This gives the protein CSARVGTSDVWSYNEQFF.

The chain uses TRBV29-1 and TRBJ2-2; the D gene is possibly TRBD1 (6 bases). The CDR3 runs 14 residues. In germline, CDR1 is SQVTM, CDR2 ANQGSEA. Trimming cost V 4 bases and J 4 bases, with 13 bases left between them. CDR3 sequence (DNA): TGCAGCGTTGTTCCGACAGGCGTCACCGGGGAGCTGTTTTTT. Amino acids: CSVVPTGVTGELFF.

This clonotype turned up a few times. CDR3 nucleotides: TGTGCCAGCAGGGGGACGCGGGGCGCGTCTGAAGCTTTCTTT. Its protein product is CASRGTRGASEAFF. This chain joins TRBV12-3 or TRBV12-4 and TRBJ1-1; perhaps TRBD1 as D (5 bases). This CDR3 region has 14 residues. Trimming removed 6 bases from V and 6 bases from J, with 17 bases in between.

The rearrangement links TRBV7-3 to TRBJ1-1; D is possibly TRBD1 (5 bases). V was shortened by 0 bases and J by 4 bases, with 12 bases between the two germline ends. Looked up from germline, CDR1 is SGHTA and CDR2 is FQGTGA. The CDR3 is 15 residues long. CDR3 in amino acids: CASSLTGTGLTEAFF. CDR3 bases: TGTGCCAGCAGCTTAACGGGGACTGGCCTCACTGAAGCTTTCTTT.

This clonotype was picked up a small number of times. The genes are TRBV5-1 and TRBJ2-3; D is possibly TRBD1 or TRBD2 (5 bases each). The germline CDR1 and CDR2 sequences are SGHRS and YFSETQ. V lost 2 bases to trimming and J lost 3 bases, with 13 bases between them. The CDR3 is 15 residues long. The CDR3 reads CASSFGGWGTDTQYF. CDR3 in DNA: TGCGCCAGCAGCTTTGGCGGATGGGGGACAGATACGCAGTATTTT.

This clonotype was seen only a few times. CDR3: CSARVLPPTSRDQETQYF. CDR3 DNA: TGCAGTGCTAGAGTCCTTCCTCCGACTAGCCGGGACCAAGAGACCCAGTACTTC. The chain is built from TRBV20-1 and TRBJ2-5, with 7 bases identical to TRBD2. The CDR3 is 18 amino acids. Germline V CDR1 and CDR2: DFQATT, SNEGSKA (reference sequence). With 1 base clipped from V and 0 bases from J, the junction kept 14 bases outside the gene matches.

Details on this clonotype: An end of the junction does not agree with germline; a read error may underlie this. The V gene is TRBV24-1, the J gene TRBJ2-7, with TRBD2 matching over 10 bases. The CDR3 length is 15 residues. Germline-derived CDR1 and CDR2 are KGHDR and SFDVKD. CDR3 residues: CSTSDPLAGAYEQYF. The DNA for the CDR3 is TGTTCCACCAGTGACCCCCTAGCGGGAGCCTACGAGCAGTACTTC.

The chain uses TRBV10-3 and TRBJ1-5; TRBD1 might be the D (6 bases). The V end lost 3 bases, the J end lost 7 bases, and 10 bases lay between the germline ends. There are 13 residues in the CDR3. The germline CDR1 and CDR2 sequences are ENHRY and SYGVKD. The CDR3 DNA reads as TGTGCCATCAGTGACAGGGGAAGACAGCCCCAGCATTTT. This sequence encodes CAISDRGRQPQHF.

V is TRBV11-2 and J is TRBJ2-7; no clear D gene. The CDR3 spans 12 residues. Germline V gene lookup returns CDR1 SGHAT and CDR2 FQNNGV. V was pared by 3 bases and J by 6 bases, with 9 bases between. CDR3 protein: CASSFGLPEQYF. The CDR3 bases are TGTGCCAGCAGCTTCGGGCTCCCCGAGCAGTACTTC.

This chain links TRBV5-1 with TRBJ2-5; the match to TRBD1 covers 7 bases. The CDR3 has 14 amino acids. Germline V CDR1 and CDR2: SGHRS, YFSETQ. V dropped 4 bases and J dropped 2; count of bases not matched to a gene: 5. The CDR3 reads CASSPDRLQETQYF. The DNA of the CDR3 is TGCGCCAGCAGCCCGGACAGGCTTCAAGAGACCCAGTACTTC.

The CDR3 loop is CASSPLGTTMGETQYF. CDR3 in DNA: TGTGCCAGCTCACCACTGGGGACAACGATGGGAGAGACCCAGTACTTC. The chain recombines TRBV18 with TRBJ2-5, with D possibly being TRBD1 (6 bases). V lost 1 base and J lost 4, with 16 bases in between. The CDR3 is made up of 16 amino acids. CDR1 and CDR2 (germline): KGHSH, LQKENI.

The J gene is TRBJ2-2, the V gene TRBV7-6; 10 positions match TRBD2. CDR1 and CDR2 from the germline V gene are SGHVS and FNYEAQ. The CDR3 consists of 17 residues. Trimming cost V 5 bases and J 5 bases; bases outside gene matches: 11. The chain's CDR3 is CASSTSSGGARTGELFF. For the CDR3, the DNA is TGTGCCAGCAGCACCAGCAGCGGGGGGGCCCGGACCGGGGAGCTGTTTTTT.

This clonotype was observed a handful of times. CDR3 residues: CSAGWDYHEQYF. The CDR3 DNA reads TGCAGTGCTGGATGGGACTACCACGAGCAGTACTTC. This chain connects TRBV20-1 to TRBJ2-7; 7 positions agree with TRBD2. CDR1 is DFQATT and CDR2 is SNEGSKA in the germline V gene (reference sequence). The V gene end was trimmed by 5 bases and the J gene end by 5 bases; junction bases not matched to a gene: 6. CDR3 length equals 12 residues.

This clonotype showed up just a few times. The chain joins TRBV10-3 to TRBJ2-5; 11 nucleotides match TRBD1. The ends lost 7 bases at V and 4 bases at J; junction bases unmatched: 8. Per the germline V gene, CDR1 is ENHRY and CDR2 is SYGVKD. CDR3 length: 15 residues. CDR3 sequence: CAITRTGGRGETQYF. In DNA form, the CDR3 reads TGTGCCATCACCAGGACAGGGGGCCGGGGAGAGACCCAGTACTTC.

This clonotype was seen a handful of times. DNA of the CDR3: TGCAGTGCTAGAGATCTCCGCGGGGGTGGTACAGATACGCAGTATTTT. Translation: CSARDLRGGGTDTQYF. V gene TRBV20-1 combines with J gene TRBJ2-3; 7 bases map to TRBD2. Per germline, CDR1 DFQATT and CDR2 SNEGSKA (reference sequence). The V segment lost 0 bases and the J segment 3 bases; nucleotides outside the gene matches: 9. The CDR3 contains 16 residues.

This chain links TRBV6-1 with TRBJ1-6; D might be TRBD1 (5 bases). The CDR3 has 14 amino acids. The germline V gene has CDR1 MNHNS and CDR2 SASEGT. Trimming took off 6 bases at V and 9 bases at J, with 15 bases between the two ends. CDR3 in DNA: TGTGCCAGCAGCGGGTATTGGGGGGGTTCACCCCTCCACTTT. It is translated as CASSGYWGGSPLHF.

The rearrangement uses TRBV19 and TRBJ2-1; 9 positions agree with TRBD1. The CDR3 is 15 amino acids. V dropped 3 bases and J dropped 8; count of bases not matched to a gene: 8. Germline CDR1 reads LNHDA; CDR2 reads SQIVND (reference sequence). CDR3 in amino acids: CASSMRDRVMYEQFF. The DNA for the CDR3 is TGTGCCAGTAGTATGCGGGACAGGGTTATGTATGAGCAGTTCTTC.

This clonotype was found a few times. The gene calls are TRBV7-3 and TRBJ2-3; 13 bases are shared with TRBD2. The germline gives CDR1 SGHTA, CDR2 FQGTGA. The CDR3 length is 16 residues. J lost 4 bases, V lost 5 bases, and 6 bases had no gene match. The CDR3 sequence: CASSPGLAGVSDTQYF. CDR3 nucleotide sequence: TGTGCCAGCAGCCCAGGACTAGCGGGAGTATCAGATACGCAGTATTTT.

This sequence joins TRBV7-9 and TRBJ2-7; D tentatively fits TRBD1 or TRBD2 (8 bases each). Germline V gives CDR1 SEHNR, CDR2 FQNEAQ (reference sequence). V dropped 4 bases and J dropped 3 bases, with 16 bases sitting between them. The CDR3 length is 15 residues. This CDR3 reads CASSSTGGTGYEQYF. CDR3 DNA sequence: TGTGCCAGCAGCTCGACGGGGGGGACAGGCTACGAGCAGTACTTC. The full variable domain, rest sourced from reference TRBV7-9 and TRBJ2-7, is DTGVSQNPRHKITKRGQNVTFRCDPISEHNRLYWYRQTLGQGPEFLTYFQNEAQLEKSRLLSDRFSAERPKGSFSTLEIQRTEQGDSAMYLCASSSTGGTGYEQYFGPGTRLTVT.